This passage covers 8 T cell receptor beta chains from one sample sequenced in a study of blood T cell repertoires in COVID-19. Sequencing was performed with immunoSEQ multiplex PCR; in TCRdb, only in-frame clones are kept and a portion is missing. Among around 40,000 clones listed, about four fifths were seen once. The sequencing sample was made of peripheral blood. The source of these receptors is a man between 70 and 80 years old with acute or convalescent COVID-19.

The gene calls are TRBV2 and TRBJ2-4; D is possibly TRBD1 (6 bases). Germline CDR1 is SNHLY and CDR2 is FYNNEI. The germline V and J ends were trimmed by 3 bases and 6 bases, with 12 bases remaining between them. The CDR3 consists of 14 residues. This CDR3 is CASSETGQGNIQYF. In nucleotides, the CDR3 is TGTGCCAGCAGTGAGACAGGTCAAGGAAACATTCAGTACTTC.

The V call is TRBV7-6, the J call TRBJ1-1, with TRBD1 as a possible D gene (5 bases). CDR1 and CDR2 (germline): SGHVS, FNYEAQ. Trimming shortened V by 4 bases and J by 3 bases, and 18 bases separated the two germline ends. This CDR3 spans 16 amino acids. The CDR3, as DNA: TGTGCCAGCAGCTCAAGCCAGGGCTTGACGTACACTGAAGCTTTCTTT. Translating gives CASSSSQGLTYTEAFF. Together with reference TRBV7-6 and TRBJ1-1, the CDR3 gives the full variable domain: GAGVSQSPRYKVTKRGQDVALRCDPISGHVSLYWYRQALGQGPEFLTYFNYEAQQDKSGLPNDRFSAERPEGSISTLTIQRTEQRDSAMYRCASSSSQGLTYTEAFFGQGTRLTVV.

The chain carries TRBV5-1 and TRBJ2-5, with D tentatively TRBD2 (6 bases). The germline V gene encodes CDR1 SGHRS and CDR2 YFSETQ. The germline V and J ends were trimmed by 0 bases and 7 bases, with 16 bases remaining between them. This CDR3 comprises 15 residues. CDR3 residues: CASSLEGTRALTQYF. The CDR3 DNA is TGCGCCAGCAGCTTGGAAGGGACTCGGGCCTTGACCCAGTACTTC.

The chain couples TRBV6-6 to TRBJ1-5; no reliable D call. Trimming left V 7 bases short and J 0 bases short, with 10 bases between. Germline V gives CDR1 MNHNY, CDR2 SVGAGI (reference sequence). The CDR3 length is 14 residues. The CDR3 bases are TGTGCCAGCATCCTCAGCGATAGCAATCAGCCCCAGCATTTT. Protein product: CASILSDSNQPQHF.

V gene TRBV19 combines with J gene TRBJ2-1, with TRBD2 matching 14 bases. V lost 3 bases and J lost 9; bases outside the gene matches: 4. The CDR3 has 15 residues. The germline CDR1 and CDR2 sequences are LNHDA and SQIVND (reference sequence). CDR3 nucleotides: TGTGCCAGTAGTATGGGACTAGCGGGAGTAGGTGAGCAGTTCTTC. It codes for CASSMGLAGVGEQFF.

For the CDR3, the DNA is TGTGCCAGCAGCCCCTGGACAGGGAGGAACACCGGGGAGCTGTTTTTT. This encodes CASSPWTGRNTGELFF. The V and J genes are TRBV5-6 and TRBJ2-2, with 8 bases identical to TRBD1. Germline trimming cut 4 bases from V and 1 base from J; bases unmatched to any gene: 6. CDR3 size: 16 residues. Germline-derived CDR1 and CDR2 are SGHDT and YYEEEE.

The chain joins TRBV28 to TRBJ2-1, with TRBD2 matching 8 bases. The CDR3 is 17 amino acids. V gave up 5 bases and J gave up 7 bases; unmatched junction bases: 16. Germline V lookup: CDR1 MDHEN, CDR2 SYDVKM. For the CDR3, the DNA is TGTGCCAGCAGTCCCACGCCCATAGCGGGATCACGGAATGAGCAGTTCTTC. It is translated as CASSPTPIAGSRNEQFF.

The DNA of the CDR3 is TGTGCCAGCAGCTTAGGACAGTCTGGGCAGTTCTTC. Protein sequence: CASSLGQSGQFF. The chain has TRBV7-9 and TRBJ2-1, with D possibly being TRBD1 (5 bases). Between the trimmed V and J ends, which lost 1 base and 12 bases, there was a span of 10 bases. This CDR3 contains 12 residues. The germline CDR1 and CDR2 sequences are SEHNR and FQNEAQ (reference sequence).